The 22 T cell receptor beta chains in this list originate from one sample, sequenced in a study of identical twins. TCRdb re-derived calls from the 5' RACE reads in MiXCR, one entry per CDR3 protein. The sample has approximately 620,000 distinct CDR3 sequences, over 8.5% seen once. This sample also belongs to another study, concerning yellow fever vaccine responses in identical twins.

Material for sequencing was PBMCs. The receptors were sampled from a woman aged 18-30 years in good health.

The chain employs TRBV4-2 and TRBJ2-3, with 7 nucleotides matching TRBD2. The germline CDR1 and CDR2 sequences are LGHNA and YNFKEQ. Trimming took 2 bases from V and 4 from J; bases not matched to a gene: 12. The CDR3 runs 17 residues. CDR3 sequence (DNA): TGTGCCAGCAGCCAAATTTTCGGGGGAGGGCCCGCAGATACGCAGTATTTT. As protein: CASSQIFGGGPADTQYF.

CDR3 loop: CASSQDLPVLGTNEKLFF. CDR3 sequence (DNA): TGTGCCAGCAGCCAAGATCTACCGGTTCTCGGAACTAATGAAAAACTGTTTTTT. V gene TRBV14 combines with J gene TRBJ1-4; no definite D call. The V gene lost 0 bases and the J gene lost 1 base, with 15 bases spanning the gap. CDR1 and CDR2 from the germline V gene are SGHDN and FVKESK. This CDR3 contains 18 residues. The variable domain in full, completed from reference TRBV14 and TRBJ1-4, reads EAGVTQFPSHSVIEKGQTVTLRCDPISGHDNLYWYRRVMGKEIKFLLHFVKESKQDESGMPNNRFLAERTGGTYSTLKVQPAELEDSGVYFCASSQDLPVLGTNEKLFFGSGTQLSVL.

This chain links TRBV29-1 with TRBJ2-1, with D perhaps TRBD1 or TRBD2 (5 bases each). The V end lost 6 bases, the J end lost 4 bases, and 13 bases lay between the germline ends. The CDR3 length is 13 residues. CDR1 and CDR2 (germline): SQVTM, ANQGSEA. The CDR3 coding sequence is TGCAGCGTGGGGACGCAAGTATACAATGAGCAGTTCTTC. Amino acid sequence: CSVGTQVYNEQFF.

The chain links TRBV14 to TRBJ1-3, with D unresolved. The CDR3 loop spans 16 amino acids. The V and J ends lost 1 base and 0 bases respectively, with 10 bases between them. Germline V CDR1 and CDR2: SGHDN, FVKESK. As DNA, the CDR3 is TGTGCCAGCAGCCAAGCCCCGGCCAACTCTGGAAACACCATATATTTT. Amino acid sequence: CASSQAPANSGNTIYF.

J is TRBJ2-1 and V is TRBV5-5; 12 bases align to TRBD2. Germline V gene lookup returns CDR1 SGHKS and CDR2 YYEKEE (reference sequence). The CDR3 extends over 15 amino acids. V lost 7 bases, J lost 5 bases, and 7 bases stayed unmatched. CDR3 protein: CASRSRLAGDNEQFF. The DNA of the CDR3 is TGTGCCAGCCGCTCGAGACTAGCGGGAGACAATGAGCAGTTCTTC.

This clonotype was observed once. The CDR3 loop is CASGSGGGPDTQYF. CDR3 nucleotide sequence: TGTGCCAGCGGTTCCGGGGGGGGCCCAGATACGCAGTATTTT. This chain joins TRBV28 and TRBJ2-3; TRBD2 aligns across 8 bases. The V gene end was trimmed by 8 bases and the J gene end by 4 bases; junction bases not matched to a gene: 8. The CDR3 is 14 amino acids. From germline, CDR1 is MDHEN and CDR2 SYDVKM.

The chain carries TRBV6-2 or TRBV6-3 and TRBJ2-5; D is unclear. Germline-derived CDR1 and CDR2 are MNHEY and SVGEGT. V was cut by 6 bases and J by 2 bases, with 7 bases left in between. This CDR3 comprises 12 residues. The CDR3 protein is CASREVQETQYF. The CDR3 DNA reads TGTGCCAGCAGGGAAGTACAAGAGACCCAGTACTTC.

At least ten counts were recorded for this clonotype. The chain employs TRBV29-1 and TRBJ2-7; D perhaps matches TRBD2 (6 bases). The CDR3 contains 17 residues. Trimming shortened V by 0 bases and J by 1 base, and 19 bases separated the two germline ends. In germline, CDR1 is SQVTM, CDR2 ANQGSEA. The CDR3 coding sequence is TGCAGCGTTGAAGATCGGGTCATAGGGACTGCTTCCTACGAGCAGTACTTC. This gives the protein CSVEDRVIGTASYEQYF.

V gene TRBV7-9 combines with J gene TRBJ2-1, with 12 bases that match TRBD2. Germline CDR1 SEHNR, CDR2 FQNEAQ (reference sequence). This CDR3 has 16 residues. V was pared by 5 bases and J by 9 bases, with 11 bases of the junction left unmatched. The CDR3 loop reads CASSDTSGGRYGEQFF. The CDR3 DNA is TGTGCCAGCAGCGATACTAGCGGGGGGAGGTACGGTGAGCAGTTCTTC.

This clonotype was detected a few times. Here the CDR3 DNA reads TGTGCCAGCAGCTCCAGGGGATTAGGCTACACCTTC. Amino acid sequence: CASSSRGLGYTF. The chain combines TRBV7-9 with TRBJ1-2, with TRBD1 as a possible D gene (6 bases). This CDR3 contains 12 residues. Trimming took 4 bases from V and 8 from J, leaving 11 bases between them. CDR1 SEHNR and CDR2 FQNEAQ come from the germline V gene (reference sequence).

This clonotype showed up just a few times. This sequence joins TRBV6-1 and TRBJ2-1; TRBD1 agrees at 9 bases. Losses at the gene ends were 6 bases for V and 2 bases for J; bases not matched to a gene: 8. The germline CDR1 and CDR2 sequences are MNHNS and SASEGT. The CDR3 totals 16 residues. The CDR3 sequence: CASRIQGAGAYNEQFF. CDR3 DNA: TGTGCCAGCAGAATACAGGGGGCGGGAGCCTACAATGAGCAGTTCTTC.

The CDR3: CASSSYSVGREAFF. The CDR3 DNA is TGCGCCAGCAGCTCGTACAGTGTGGGACGAGAAGCTTTCTTT. The chain employs TRBV5-1 and TRBJ1-1; possibly TRBD1 for D (5 bases). CDR1 and CDR2 from the germline V gene are SGHRS and YFSETQ. The CDR3 covers 14 residues. The V gene lost 3 bases and the J gene lost 8 bases, with 17 bases spanning the gap.

There are many counts of this clonotype. This sequence joins TRBV6-5 and TRBJ2-3, with a possible D match to TRBD2 (6 bases). CDR1 is MNHEY, CDR2 SVGAGI, per germline. Trimming took 2 bases from V and 3 from J, leaving 15 bases between them. There are 16 residues in the CDR3. The CDR3 protein is CASSYGGLLETDTQYF. The CDR3 DNA reads as TGTGCCAGCAGTTACGGGGGACTCCTCGAGACAGATACGCAGTATTTT.

The chain is built from TRBV27 and TRBJ2-7; D may be TRBD2 (6 bases). The CDR3 has 16 amino acids. Germline values: CDR1 MNHEY, CDR2 SMNVEV (reference sequence). The V and J ends lost 5 bases and 11 bases respectively, with 28 bases between them. The chain's CDR3 is CASSPRGRIVGDWEYF. The DNA for the CDR3 is TGTGCCAGCAGTCCACGTGGACGGATTGTAGGGGACTGGGAGTACTTC.

V gene TRBV28 combines with J gene TRBJ2-7; 7 positions match TRBD2. Trimming removed 6 bases from V and 1 base from J; junction bases left unmatched: 12. Germline V gene lookup returns CDR1 MDHEN and CDR2 SYDVKM. The CDR3 contains 16 residues. CDR3 DNA: TGTGCCAGCAGAGGTGGGGGGGGACGGCCTTCCTACGAGCAGTACTTC. Protein product: CASRGGGGRPSYEQYF.

This clonotype was picked up a small number of times. V gene TRBV12-5 combines with J gene TRBJ2-2, with TRBD2 identical over 10 bases. The CDR3 contains 16 residues. With V trimmed by 3 bases and J by 4 bases, 5 bases remained unmatched. The germline V gene encodes CDR1 LGHNT and CDR2 FRNRAP. The CDR3 loop reads CASGLFLAGATGELFF. The CDR3 DNA reads as TGTGCTAGTGGTTTATTCCTAGCGGGAGCCACCGGGGAGCTGTTTTTT.

This clonotype was seen a handful of times. The chain links TRBV12-3 or TRBV12-4 to TRBJ2-7, with D possibly being TRBD1 (6 bases). CDR3 length: 14 amino acids. Trimming took 5 bases from V and 2 from J, leaving 13 bases between them. The CDR3 DNA sequence: TGTGCCAGCAGTAGACAGGCCGTAACCTACGAGCAGTACTTC. This gives the protein CASSRQAVTYEQYF.

This clonotype was detected ten times or more. The chain recombines TRBV5-1 with TRBJ1-2; D is ambiguous. The CDR3 is made up of 13 amino acids. Trimming removed 3 bases at V and 6 bases at J, with 12 bases between. The V gene's germline CDR1 is SGHRS and CDR2 YFSETQ. CDR3 DNA: TGCGCCAGCAGCTCCGGGAAAGTAGATGGCTACACCTTC. This gives the protein CASSSGKVDGYTF.

This chain connects TRBV20-1 to TRBJ2-7; TRBD2 agrees at 12 bases. CDR3 size: 15 residues. The junction had 6 bases not matched to a gene; V was cut back by 4 bases and J by 2 bases. Germline-derived CDR1 and CDR2 are DFQATT and SNEGSKA (reference sequence). CDR3 sequence (DNA): TGCAGTGCTAAGGAAGGACTAGCGGGGACCTACGAGCAGTACTTC. Protein product: CSAKEGLAGTYEQYF.

A note on this clonotype: One junction end does not reproduce the germline sequence, and a read error may be involved. V is TRBV4-3 and J is TRBJ2-3; possible D gene TRBD1, 7 bases. The CDR3 has 15 residues. Germline V gene sequence: CDR1 LGHNA, CDR2 YSLEER. The CDR3 nucleotides read TGCGCCAGCAGCAAAGACAGGGAGGCAACAGATACGCAGTATTTT. Translating it yields CASSKDREATDTQYF.

This clonotype was counted between two and nine times. The chain joins TRBV20-1 to TRBJ2-7; 8 nucleotides agree with TRBD2. Germline V CDR1 and CDR2: DFQATT, SNEGSKA (reference sequence). The CDR3 loop spans 15 amino acids. V lost 5 bases to trimming and J lost 3 bases; unmatched junction nucleotides: 12. CDR3 region: CSAHLGTSFRYEQYF. The CDR3 DNA sequence: TGCAGTGCTCACCTGGGGACTAGTTTTCGCTACGAGCAGTACTTC.

This chain's CDR3 is CASSFLTSGNEQFF. The CDR3 nucleotides are TGTGCCAGCAGTTTCCTGACTAGCGGCAATGAGCAGTTCTTC. V is TRBV28 and J is TRBJ2-1; the match to TRBD2 covers 9 bases. J was trimmed by 6 bases and V by 3 bases; bases with no gene match: 3. The CDR3 has 14 residues. Germline V lookup: CDR1 MDHEN, CDR2 SYDVKM.